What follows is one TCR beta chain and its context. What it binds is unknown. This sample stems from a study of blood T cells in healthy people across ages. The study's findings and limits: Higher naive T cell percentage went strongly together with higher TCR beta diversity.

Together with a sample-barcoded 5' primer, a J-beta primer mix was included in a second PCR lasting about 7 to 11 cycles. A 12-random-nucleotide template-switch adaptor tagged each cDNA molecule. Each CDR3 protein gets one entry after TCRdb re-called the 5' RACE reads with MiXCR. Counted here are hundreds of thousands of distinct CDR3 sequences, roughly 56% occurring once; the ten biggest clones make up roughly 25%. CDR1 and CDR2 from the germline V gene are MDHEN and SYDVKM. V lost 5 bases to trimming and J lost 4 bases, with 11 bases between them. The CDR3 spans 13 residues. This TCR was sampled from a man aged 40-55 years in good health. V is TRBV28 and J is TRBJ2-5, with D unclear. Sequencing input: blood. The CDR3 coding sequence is TGTGCCAGCAGTCCCGAGTTTCGAGAGACCCAGTACTTC. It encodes CASSPEFRETQYF.